Listed here is a single T cell receptor beta chain. Trimming shortened V by 4 bases and J by 3 bases, and 17 bases separated the two germline ends. The germline CDR1 and CDR2 sequences are GTSNPN and SVGIG (reference sequence). This CDR3 has 15 amino acids. MiXCR was run by TCRdb on the RT-PCR reads, yielding one entry per CDR3 protein. This sample carries about 680,000 distinct CDR3 sequences, 13% to 15% of them seen once, and the ten largest clones take about 3.9%. The specimen sequenced was memory CD4+ T cells from blood. The source of this sequence is a female donor in good health, serving as a healthy control. This chain joins TRBV30 and TRBJ2-3, with D hard to call. CDR3 sequence reads: CAWTGQSKLTDTQYF. Here the CDR3 DNA reads TGTGCCTGGACCGGGCAGTCGAAATTAACAGATACGCAGTATTTT.